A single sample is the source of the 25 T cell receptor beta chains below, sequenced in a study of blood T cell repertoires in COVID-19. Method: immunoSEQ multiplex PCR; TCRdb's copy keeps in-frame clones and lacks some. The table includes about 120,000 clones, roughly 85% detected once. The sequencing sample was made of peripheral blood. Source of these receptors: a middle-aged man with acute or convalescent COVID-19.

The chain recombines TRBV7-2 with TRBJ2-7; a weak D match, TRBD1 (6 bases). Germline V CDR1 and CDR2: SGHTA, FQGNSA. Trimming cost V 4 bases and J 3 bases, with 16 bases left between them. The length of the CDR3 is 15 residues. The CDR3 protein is CASSSDWKGVYEQYF. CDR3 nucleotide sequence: TGTGCCAGCAGCTCGGATTGGAAGGGGGTCTACGAGCAGTACTTC.

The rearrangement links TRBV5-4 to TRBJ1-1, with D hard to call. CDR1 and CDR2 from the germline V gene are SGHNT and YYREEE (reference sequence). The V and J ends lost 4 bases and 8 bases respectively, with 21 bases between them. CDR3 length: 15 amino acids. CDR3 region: CASSRERSWEGEAFF. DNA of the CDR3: TGTGCCAGCAGCCGCGAGCGATCCTGGGAGGGAGAAGCTTTCTTT.

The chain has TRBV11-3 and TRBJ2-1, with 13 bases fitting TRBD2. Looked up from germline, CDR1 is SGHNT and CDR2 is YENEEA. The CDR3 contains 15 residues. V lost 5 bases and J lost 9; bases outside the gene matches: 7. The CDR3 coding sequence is TGTGCCAGCAGCCAAACTAGCGGGGGGGCCAGTGAGCAGTTCTTC. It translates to CASSQTSGGASEQFF.

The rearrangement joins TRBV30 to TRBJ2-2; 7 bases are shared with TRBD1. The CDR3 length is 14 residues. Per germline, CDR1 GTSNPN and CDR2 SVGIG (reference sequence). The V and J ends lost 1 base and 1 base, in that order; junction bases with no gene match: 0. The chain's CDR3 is CAWSDRGNTGELFF. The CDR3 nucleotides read TGTGCCTGGAGTGACAGGGGGAACACCGGGGAGCTGTTTTTT.

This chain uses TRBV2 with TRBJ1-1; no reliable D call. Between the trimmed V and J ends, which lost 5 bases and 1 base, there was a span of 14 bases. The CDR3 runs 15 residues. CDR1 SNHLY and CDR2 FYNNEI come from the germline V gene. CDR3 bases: TGTGCCAGCAGTCAATACTCGGGGAGGAACACTGAAGCTTTCTTT. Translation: CASSQYSGRNTEAFF.

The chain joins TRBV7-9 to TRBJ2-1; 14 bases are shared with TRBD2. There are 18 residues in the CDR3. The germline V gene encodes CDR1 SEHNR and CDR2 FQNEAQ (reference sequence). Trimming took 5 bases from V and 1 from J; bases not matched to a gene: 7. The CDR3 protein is CASSPGTSGSGSYNEQFF. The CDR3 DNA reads TGTGCCAGCAGCCCCGGGACTAGCGGGAGCGGGTCCTACAATGAGCAGTTCTTC.

The chain's CDR3 is CASSLQRGTTGELFF. In DNA, the CDR3 is TGTGCCAGTAGTCTACAGCGGGGGACCACCGGGGAGCTGTTTTTT. This chain uses TRBV19 with TRBJ2-2; 8 bases align to TRBD2. The CDR3 is 15 amino acids. Trimming cost V 5 bases and J 4 bases; bases outside gene matches: 6. Germline V gene data show CDR1 as LNHDA and CDR2 as SQIVND (reference sequence).

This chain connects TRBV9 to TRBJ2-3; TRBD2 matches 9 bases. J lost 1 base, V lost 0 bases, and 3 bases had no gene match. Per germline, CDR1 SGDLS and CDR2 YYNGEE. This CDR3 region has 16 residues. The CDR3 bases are TGTGCCAGCAGCGTAGTTGGCGGGGGGGGCACAGATACGCAGTATTTT. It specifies CASSVVGGGGTDTQYF. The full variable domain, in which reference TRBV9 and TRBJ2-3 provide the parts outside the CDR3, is DSGVTQTPKHLITATGQRVTLRCSPRSGDLSVYWYQQSLDQGLQFLIQYYNGEERAKGNILERFSAQQFPDLHSELNLSSLELGDSALYFCASSVVGGGGTDTQYFGPGTRLTVL.

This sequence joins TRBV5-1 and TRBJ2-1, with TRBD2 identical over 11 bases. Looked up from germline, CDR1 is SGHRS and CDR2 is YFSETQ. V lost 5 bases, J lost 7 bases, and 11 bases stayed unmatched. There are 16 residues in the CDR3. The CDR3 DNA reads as TGCGCCAGCAGTCGCCCTCTAGCGGGGGGAGAAAATGAGCAGTTCTTC. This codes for CASSRPLAGGENEQFF.

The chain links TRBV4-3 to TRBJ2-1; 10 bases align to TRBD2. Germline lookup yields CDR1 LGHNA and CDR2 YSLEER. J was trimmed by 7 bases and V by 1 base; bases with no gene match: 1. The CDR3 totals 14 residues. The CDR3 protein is CASSQALAGNEQFF. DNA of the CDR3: TGCGCCAGCAGCCAAGCACTAGCGGGAAATGAGCAGTTCTTC.

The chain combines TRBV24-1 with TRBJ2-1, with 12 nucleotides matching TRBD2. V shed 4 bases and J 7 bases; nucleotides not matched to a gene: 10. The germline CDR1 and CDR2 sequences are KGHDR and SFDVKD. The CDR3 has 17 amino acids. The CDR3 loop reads CATSDPRLAGEKNEQFF. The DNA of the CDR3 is TGTGCCACCAGTGACCCCAGACTAGCGGGAGAAAAAAATGAGCAGTTCTTC.

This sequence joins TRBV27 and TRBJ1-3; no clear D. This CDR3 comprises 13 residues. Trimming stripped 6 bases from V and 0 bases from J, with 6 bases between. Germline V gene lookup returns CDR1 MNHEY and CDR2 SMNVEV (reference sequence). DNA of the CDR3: TGTGCCAGCAGCGGTAACTCTGGAAACACCATATATTTT. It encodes CASSGNSGNTIYF.

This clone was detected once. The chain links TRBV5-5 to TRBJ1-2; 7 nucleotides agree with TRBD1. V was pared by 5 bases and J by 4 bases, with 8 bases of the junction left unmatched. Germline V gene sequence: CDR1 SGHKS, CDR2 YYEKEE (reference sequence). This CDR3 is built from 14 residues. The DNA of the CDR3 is TGTGCCAGCAGGGAGGGGACAGACCCCTATGGCTACACCTTC. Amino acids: CASREGTDPYGYTF. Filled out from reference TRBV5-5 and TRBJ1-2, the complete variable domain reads DAGVTQSPTHLIKTRGQQVTLRCSPISGHKSVSWYQQVLGQGPQFIFQYYEKEERGRGNFPDRFSARQFPNYSSELNVNALLLGDSALYLCASREGTDPYGYTFGSGTRLTVV.

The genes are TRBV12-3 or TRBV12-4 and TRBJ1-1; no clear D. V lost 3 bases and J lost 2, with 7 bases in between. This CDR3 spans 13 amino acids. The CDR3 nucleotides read TGTGCCAGCAGTTTTTCAGGTAACACTGAAGCTTTCTTT. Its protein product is CASSFSGNTEAFF.

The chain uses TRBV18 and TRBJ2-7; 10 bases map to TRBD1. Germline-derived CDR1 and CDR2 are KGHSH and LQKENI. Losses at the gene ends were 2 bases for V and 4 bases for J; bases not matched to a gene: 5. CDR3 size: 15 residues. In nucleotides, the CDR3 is TGTGCCAGCTCACCAGGTGGGACAGGGGAATACGAGCAGTACTTC. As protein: CASSPGGTGEYEQYF. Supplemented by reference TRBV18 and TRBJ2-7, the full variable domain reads NAGVMQNPRHLVRRRGQEARLRCSPMKGHSHVYWYRQLPEEGLKFMVYLQKENIIDESGMPKERFSAEFPKEGPSILRIQQVVRGDSAAYFCASSPGGTGEYEQYFGPGTRLTVT.

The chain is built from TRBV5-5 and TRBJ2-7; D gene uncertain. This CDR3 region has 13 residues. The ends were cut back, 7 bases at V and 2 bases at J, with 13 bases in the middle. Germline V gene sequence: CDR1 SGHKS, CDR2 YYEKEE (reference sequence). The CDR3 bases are TGTGCCAGCGCAGTCCCCCCAGCCTACGAGCAGTACTTC. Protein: CASAVPPAYEQYF.

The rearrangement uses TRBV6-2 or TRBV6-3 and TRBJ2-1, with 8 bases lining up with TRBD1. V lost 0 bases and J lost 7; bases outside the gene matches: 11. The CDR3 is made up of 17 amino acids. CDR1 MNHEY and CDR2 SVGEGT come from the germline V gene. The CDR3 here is CASSYSLGQVKKNEQFF. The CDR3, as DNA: TGTGCCAGCAGTTACTCTCTGGGACAGGTAAAGAAGAATGAGCAGTTCTTC.

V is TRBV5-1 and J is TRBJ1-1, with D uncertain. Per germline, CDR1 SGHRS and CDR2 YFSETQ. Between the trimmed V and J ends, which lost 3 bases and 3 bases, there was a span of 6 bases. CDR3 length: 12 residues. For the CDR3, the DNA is TGCGCCAGCAGCTCAGGTGACACTGAAGCTTTCTTT. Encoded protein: CASSSGDTEAFF. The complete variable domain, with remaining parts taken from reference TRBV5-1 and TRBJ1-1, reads KAGVTQTPRYLIKTRGQQVTLSCSPISGHRSVSWYQQTPGQGLQFLFEYFSETQRNKGNFPGRFSGRQFSNSRSEMNVSTLELGDSALYLCASSSGDTEAFFGQGTRLTVV.

CDR3 residues: CASMISLADEQFF. In DNA, the CDR3 is TGTGCCAGCATGATATCTCTAGCGGATGAGCAGTTCTTC. This sequence joins TRBV6-5 and TRBJ2-1, with 7 bases fitting TRBD2. CDR3 length: 13 residues. Germline V gives CDR1 MNHEY, CDR2 SVGAGI. V was clipped by 7 bases and J by 8 bases; unmatched bases: 8.

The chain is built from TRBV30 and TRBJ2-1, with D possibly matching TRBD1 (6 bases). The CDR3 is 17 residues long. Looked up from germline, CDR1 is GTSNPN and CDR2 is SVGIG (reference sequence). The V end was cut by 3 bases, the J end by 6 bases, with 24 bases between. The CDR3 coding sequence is TGTGCCTGGAGCCTAAGGGCTACAGGGTTGAGGGGCAATGAGCAGTTCTTC. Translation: CAWSLRATGLRGNEQFF.

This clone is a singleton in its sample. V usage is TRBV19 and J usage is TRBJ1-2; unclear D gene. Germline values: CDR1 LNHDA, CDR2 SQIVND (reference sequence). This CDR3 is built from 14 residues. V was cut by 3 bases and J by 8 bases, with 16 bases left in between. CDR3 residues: CASSISSSSTGYTF. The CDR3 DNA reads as TGTGCCAGTAGTATTTCCAGTTCATCAACGGGCTACACCTTC.

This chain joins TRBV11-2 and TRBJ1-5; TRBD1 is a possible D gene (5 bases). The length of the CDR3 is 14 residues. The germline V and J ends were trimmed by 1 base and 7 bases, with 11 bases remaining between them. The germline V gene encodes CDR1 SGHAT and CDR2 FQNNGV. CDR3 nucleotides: TGTGCCAGCAGCTTAGTTGGGGGGAGACAGCCCCAGCATTTT. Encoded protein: CASSLVGGRQPQHF.

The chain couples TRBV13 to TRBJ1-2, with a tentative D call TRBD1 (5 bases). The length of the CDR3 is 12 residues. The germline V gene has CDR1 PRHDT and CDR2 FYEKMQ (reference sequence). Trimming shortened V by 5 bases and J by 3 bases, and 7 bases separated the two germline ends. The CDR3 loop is CASSQTDYGYTF. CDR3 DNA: TGTGCCAGCAGCCAGACAGACTATGGCTACACCTTC.

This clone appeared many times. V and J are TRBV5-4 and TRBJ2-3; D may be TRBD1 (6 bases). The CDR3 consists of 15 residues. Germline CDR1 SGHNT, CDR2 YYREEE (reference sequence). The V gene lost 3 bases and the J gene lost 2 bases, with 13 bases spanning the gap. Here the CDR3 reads CASSSRDTYTDTQYF. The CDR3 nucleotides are TGTGCCAGCAGCTCACGGGACACCTACACAGATACGCAGTATTTT. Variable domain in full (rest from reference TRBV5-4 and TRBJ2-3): ETGVTQSPTHLIKTRGQQVTLRCSSQSGHNTVSWYQQALGQGPQFIFQYYREEENGRGNFPPRFSGLQFPNYSSELNVNALELDDSALYLCASSSRDTYTDTQYFGPGTRLTVL.

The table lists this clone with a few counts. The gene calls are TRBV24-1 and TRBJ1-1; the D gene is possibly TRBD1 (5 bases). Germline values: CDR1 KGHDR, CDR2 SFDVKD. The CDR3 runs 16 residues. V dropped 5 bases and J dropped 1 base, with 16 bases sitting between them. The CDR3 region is CATSGAHGAGNTEAFF. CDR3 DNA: TGTGCCACCAGTGGCGCTCATGGGGCCGGGAACACTGAAGCTTTCTTT.